Shown below are 13 T cell receptor beta chains from a single sample sequenced in a study of shared clonotypes between healthy human individuals. Repertoires were generated with immunoSEQ multiplex PCR, while TCRdb's copy carries only in-frame clones and drops some. The sample lists approximately 2,300,000 clones; roughly 92% were seen once. Sequenced sample: naive CD4+ T cells from PBMCs. Subset meaning: CD45RA+ positively selected. These receptors all stem from a man aged 18 to 30 in good health. Some clones in this sample may be carry-over from other donors' samples.

This chain uses TRBV6-9 with TRBJ2-6; D is tentatively TRBD1 or TRBD2 (5 bases each). V was pared by 1 base and J by 2 bases, with 9 bases between. The germline gives CDR1 MNHGY, CDR2 SVAAGI. The CDR3 extends over 16 amino acids. CDR3 in amino acids: CASSYWGKAGANVLTF. The CDR3 DNA sequence: TGTGCCAGCAGTTATTGGGGGAAGGCTGGGGCCAACGTCCTGACTTTC.

This clone was counted once. This chain uses TRBV28 with TRBJ1-5; D is unclear. Trimming took off 6 bases at V and 7 bases at J, with 19 bases between the two ends. This CDR3 has 15 residues. The germline CDR1 and CDR2 sequences are MDHEN and SYDVKM. The CDR3 sequence: CASSSPGKAGQPQHF. The CDR3 nucleotides read TGTGCCAGCAGCTCTCCGGGGAAGGCAGGCCAGCCCCAGCATTTT.

The chain recombines TRBV5-4 with TRBJ1-3, with no clear D. Trimming removed 0 bases from V and 4 bases from J, with 11 bases in between. Germline V gene data show CDR1 as SGHNT and CDR2 as YYREEE (reference sequence). This CDR3 has 15 residues. The CDR3 DNA sequence: TGTGCCAGCAGCTTGGTCAACTCCCCCGGAAACACCATATATTTT. It encodes CASSLVNSPGNTIYF. The variable domain in full, completed from reference TRBV5-4 and TRBJ1-3, reads ETGVTQSPTHLIKTRGQQVTLRCSSQSGHNTVSWYQQALGQGPQFIFQYYREEENGRGNFPPRFSGLQFPNYSSELNVNALELDDSALYLCASSLVNSPGNTIYFGEGSWLTVV.

This clone has just one count. This chain uses TRBV5-1 with TRBJ1-4; D not resolved. Germline assignment: CDR1 SGHRS and CDR2 YFSETQ. There are 13 residues in the CDR3. V was clipped by 0 bases and J by 12 bases, with 12 bases between them. DNA of the CDR3: TGCGCCAGCAGCTTGGGCGGAGGGATCGAACTGTTTTTT. Translation gives CASSLGGGIELFF.

The rearrangement joins TRBV6-5 to TRBJ2-1, with TRBD2 matching over 8 bases. This CDR3 comprises 14 residues. CDR1 and CDR2 from the germline V gene are MNHEY and SVGAGI. Trimming removed 2 bases from V and 13 bases from J; junction bases left unmatched: 10. The CDR3 nucleotides are TGTGCCAGCAGTTACCTCTTCAACGGGAGGGAACAGTTCTTC. This sequence encodes CASSYLFNGREQFF.

The chain couples TRBV29-1 to TRBJ2-5; possible D gene TRBD2, 5 bases. Trimming removed 7 bases at V and 4 bases at J, with 16 bases between. Germline loops: CDR1 SQVTM, CDR2 ANQGSEA. The CDR3 totals 13 residues. The CDR3: CSATTSLGETQYF. CDR3 DNA: TGCAGCGCCACAACTAGTTTGGGAGAGACCCAGTACTTC.

The chain is built from TRBV5-5 and TRBJ1-2; 7 nucleotides align to TRBD1. The V and J ends lost 2 bases and 8 bases, in that order; junction bases with no gene match: 12. Looked up from germline, CDR1 is SGHKS and CDR2 is YYEKEE (reference sequence). The CDR3 runs to 15 residues. CDR3 region: CASSLWDRDSGGYTF. The CDR3 nucleotides are TGTGCCAGCAGCTTATGGGACAGAGACTCGGGGGGCTACACCTTC.

V and J are TRBV4-3 and TRBJ2-3; TRBD1 matches at 11 bases. The germline gives CDR1 LGHNA, CDR2 YSLEER. The CDR3 extends over 20 amino acids. J gave up 0 bases and V 1 base, and 12 bases lay outside the gene matches. CDR3 protein: CASSQGGGTGGPRSTDTQYF. The CDR3 nucleotides read TGCGCCAGCAGCCAAGGAGGAGGGACAGGGGGGCCGAGGAGCACAGATACGCAGTATTTT.

About this clone itself: Other DNA sequences in this sample translate to the same CDR3. V and J are TRBV9 and TRBJ2-3; 7 bases fit TRBD2. J gave up 0 bases and V 0 bases, and 4 bases lay outside the gene matches. This CDR3 comprises 16 residues. CDR1 is SGDLS and CDR2 is YYNGEE in the germline V gene. The CDR3: CASSVDGGSSTDTQYF. In DNA form, the CDR3 reads TGTGCCAGCAGCGTAGATGGCGGGAGTAGCACAGATACGCAGTATTTT. Full variable domain (remainder filled in from reference TRBV9 and TRBJ2-3): DSGVTQTPKHLITATGQRVTLRCSPRSGDLSVYWYQQSLDQGLQFLIQYYNGEERAKGNILERFSAQQFPDLHSELNLSSLELGDSALYFCASSVDGGSSTDTQYFGPGTRLTVL.

The rearrangement uses TRBV7-9 and TRBJ1-3; D gene uncertain. This CDR3 is built from 13 residues. Per the germline V gene, CDR1 is SEHNR and CDR2 is FQNEAQ (reference sequence). The germline V and J ends were trimmed by 4 bases and 4 bases, with 8 bases remaining between them. CDR3 nucleotides: TGTGCCAGCAGCTCCAGTGCGGGAAACACCATATATTTT. Residues: CASSSSAGNTIYF.

The chain is built from TRBV19 and TRBJ2-2; D ambiguous. Deletions cut 6 bases from V and 0 bases from J, with 8 bases between. The germline CDR1 and CDR2 sequences are LNHDA and SQIVND (reference sequence). The CDR3 totals 14 residues. The CDR3 spells CASSKTPNTGELFF. The CDR3 nucleotides read TGTGCCAGTAGCAAAACTCCGAACACCGGGGAGCTGTTTTTT.

A note on this clone: Other DNA sequences from this sample encode an identical CDR3 as well. The chain carries TRBV5-1 and TRBJ1-3; weak D call: TRBD1 (5 bases). The germline V gene has CDR1 SGHRS and CDR2 YFSETQ. The CDR3 has 14 residues. V lost 5 bases and J lost 0, with 9 bases in between. The CDR3 spells CASSPTDSGNTIYF. CDR3 DNA: TGCGCCAGCAGTCCGACAGACTCTGGAAACACCATATATTTT.

This sequence joins TRBV27 and TRBJ1-2; D is possibly TRBD1 (5 bases). Germline CDR1 MNHEY, CDR2 SMNVEV (reference sequence). The CDR3 has 16 residues. V lost 0 bases and J lost 4, with 15 bases in between. In DNA form, the CDR3 reads TGTGCCAGCAGTTTATCGAGTTGGGGGTCGGGCTATGGCTACACCTTC. Its translation is CASSLSSWGSGYGYTF.